One sample yielded the 22 T cell receptor beta chains listed below, sequenced in a study of response to subunit inactivated influenza vaccine. TCRdb independently ran MiXCR on the RT-PCR reads; one entry per CDR3 protein. Among approximately 530,000 distinct CDR3 sequences listed, around 13% were seen once. The sequences come from PBMCs from blood, collected 35 to 45 days after vaccination. The receptors were gathered from a man aged 45-60 years who received an inactivated influenza vaccine.

At least ten counts were recorded for this clonotype. This chain joins TRBV12-3 or TRBV12-4 and TRBJ2-7, with 11 bases that match TRBD2. Losses at the gene ends were 6 bases for V and 6 bases for J; bases not matched to a gene: 4. The CDR3 is 13 amino acids. This chain's CDR3 is CASRLAGVGEQYF. In DNA form, the CDR3 reads TGTGCCAGCAGACTAGCGGGAGTTGGCGAGCAGTACTTC.

This chain links TRBV20-1 with TRBJ1-6, with TRBD1 identical over 8 bases. CDR3 length: 15 amino acids. Per germline, CDR1 DFQATT and CDR2 SNEGSKA (reference sequence). Unmatched junction bases numbered 10, after V lost 1 base and J lost 11 bases. The CDR3 DNA reads as TGCAGTGCTAGAGGTGGACAGGGATGGATGGCACCCCTCCACTTT. Translation: CSARGGQGWMAPLHF.

V and J are TRBV20-1 and TRBJ2-7, with 9 bases matching TRBD1. Germline V CDR1 and CDR2: DFQATT, SNEGSKA (reference sequence). CDR3 length: 16 amino acids. V dropped 6 bases and J dropped 3; count of bases not matched to a gene: 15. The CDR3 spells CSAPRQGGVSFYEQYF. The CDR3 region has the DNA TGCAGTGCCCCGAGACAGGGGGGAGTTAGTTTCTACGAGCAGTACTTC.

This clonotype was seen a few times. The chain's CDR3 is CASSSMVGEKLFF. The CDR3 nucleotides read TGTGCCAGCAGTTCCATGGTCGGCGAAAAACTGTTTTTT. The chain has TRBV27 and TRBJ1-4, with D uncertain. Germline lookup yields CDR1 MNHEY and CDR2 SMNVEV (reference sequence). The CDR3 consists of 13 residues. V was pared by 4 bases and J by 8 bases, with 11 bases between.

This clonotype occurred a few times. The rearrangement links TRBV9 to TRBJ2-3, with a weak D call TRBD1 (6 bases). Germline V lookup: CDR1 SGDLS, CDR2 YYNGEE. The CDR3 has 14 residues. V shed 0 bases and J shed 4 bases, with 9 bases lying between them. Written as DNA, the CDR3 is TGTGCCAGCAGCGTAGAAGGGGGTTCAGATACGCAGTATTTT. Protein sequence: CASSVEGGSDTQYF.

The sample holds a few counts of this clonotype. The chain employs TRBV4-1 and TRBJ2-3; D may be TRBD1 or TRBD2 (6 bases each). The V gene's germline CDR1 is MGHRA and CDR2 YSYEKL. The V and J ends lost 1 base and 5 bases respectively, with 10 bases between them. The CDR3 runs to 14 residues. The DNA of the CDR3 is TGCGCCAGCAGCCAAGTGGGGGGCGTAGATACGCAGTATTTT. It specifies CASSQVGGVDTQYF.

This clonotype was found a few times. The genes are TRBV12-3 or TRBV12-4 and TRBJ1-1, with D possibly being TRBD1 (5 bases). This CDR3 has 13 residues. V gave up 7 bases and J gave up 3 bases, with 12 bases separating them. The CDR3 loop reads CASKRGGDTEAFF. The CDR3, as DNA: TGTGCCAGCAAGAGGGGCGGGGACACTGAAGCTTTCTTT.

This clonotype appeared many times. The chain recombines TRBV7-2 with TRBJ2-7; a weak D match, TRBD1 (6 bases). V was pared by 4 bases and J by 4 bases, with 11 bases between. The CDR3 has 13 amino acids. CDR1 and CDR2 from the germline V gene are SGHTA and FQGNSA. This chain's CDR3 is CASSWDNSYEQYF. The CDR3 DNA follows: TGTGCCAGCAGCTGGGACAACAGTTACGAGCAGTACTTC.

V is TRBV5-1 and J is TRBJ2-1; 7 nucleotides match TRBD2. From germline, CDR1 is SGHRS and CDR2 YFSETQ. The length of the CDR3 is 13 residues. The ends lost 4 bases at V and 4 bases at J; junction bases unmatched: 2. CDR3 nucleotides: TGCGCCAGCAGCGGGGGACTATACAATGAGCAGTTCTTC. It encodes CASSGGLYNEQFF.

In this sample, this clonotype turned up many times. The V and J genes are TRBV11-2 and TRBJ2-7; TRBD2 agrees at 15 bases. CDR1 is SGHAT and CDR2 is FQNNGV in the germline V gene. The trim removed 1 base at V and 2 bases at J, leaving 6 bases unmatched. CDR3 length: 18 amino acids. CDR3 sequence: CASSLVGTSGGLAYEQYF. Here the CDR3 DNA reads TGTGCCAGCAGCTTAGTTGGGACTAGCGGGGGGCTGGCCTACGAGCAGTACTTC.

This clonotype showed up many times. The V gene is TRBV20-1, the J gene TRBJ1-5; D possibly corresponds to TRBD1 (6 bases). The CDR3 covers 14 residues. The germline V and J ends were trimmed by 5 bases and 0 bases, with 11 bases remaining between them. Germline V lookup: CDR1 DFQATT, CDR2 SNEGSKA (reference sequence). The CDR3 bases are TGCAGTGCTCGACAGGCTTATAGCAATCAGCCCCAGCATTTT. It is translated as CSARQAYSNQPQHF.

The rearrangement uses TRBV7-2 and TRBJ2-7; no clear D. V was clipped by 4 bases and J by 6 bases, with 13 bases between them. This CDR3 has 13 amino acids. Germline-derived CDR1 and CDR2 are SGHTA and FQGNSA. The chain's CDR3 is CASSSSFLSEQYF. DNA for the CDR3: TGTGCCAGCAGCTCCAGCTTTCTATCCGAGCAGTACTTC.

V is TRBV10-3 and J is TRBJ2-2, with D maybe TRBD1 (6 bases). The CDR3 sequence is 15 residues long. V was pared by 4 bases and J by 0 bases, with 9 bases between. Germline V gene sequence: CDR1 ENHRY, CDR2 SYGVKD. This CDR3 is CAISGGQTNTGELFF. The CDR3, as DNA: TGTGCCATCAGTGGGGGACAAACGAACACCGGGGAGCTGTTTTTT.

V is TRBV20-1 and J is TRBJ2-7; D not certain. There are 14 residues in the CDR3. Germline CDR1 is DFQATT and CDR2 is SNEGSKA (reference sequence). Between the trimmed V and J ends, which lost 1 base and 2 bases, there was a span of 12 bases. In DNA, the CDR3 is TGCAGTGCTAGAGCCCCATGGCCCCCCTACGAGCAGTACTTC. This translates into CSARAPWPPYEQYF.

This clonotype was seen ten or more times. V usage is TRBV5-1 and J usage is TRBJ2-7; 10 nucleotides agree with TRBD1. CDR3 length: 16 residues. Germline-derived CDR1 and CDR2 are SGHRS and YFSETQ. J was trimmed by 3 bases and V by 2 bases; bases with no gene match: 8. CDR3 sequence (DNA): TGCGCCAGCAGCTTCCTCGACAGGGGGCAGCTCTACGAGCAGTACTTC. It specifies CASSFLDRGQLYEQYF.

This clonotype was recorded a few times. V usage is TRBV6-1 and J usage is TRBJ1-4; 8 bases fit TRBD1. This CDR3 is 14 amino acids long. Germline V CDR1 and CDR2: MNHNS, SASEGT. After removal of 6 bases from V and 8 bases from J, the junction contained 8 bases not matched to a gene. CDR3 DNA sequence: TGTGCCAGCAGAGGGGACAGGCGGGGAGAAAAACTGTTTTTT. It encodes CASRGDRRGEKLFF.

The J gene is TRBJ2-3, the V gene TRBV5-1, with 10 bases aligning to TRBD1. The germline gives CDR1 SGHRS, CDR2 YFSETQ. The CDR3 is 15 amino acids. Losses at the gene ends were 1 base for V and 5 bases for J; bases not matched to a gene: 4. The CDR3 coding sequence is TGCGCCAGCAGCTTGACGACAGGGGGCAGAGATACGCAGTATTTT. As protein: CASSLTTGGRDTQYF. The whole variable domain, filled in from reference TRBV5-1 and TRBJ2-3, reads KAGVTQTPRYLIKTRGQQVTLSCSPISGHRSVSWYQQTPGQGLQFLFEYFSETQRNKGNFPGRFSGRQFSNSRSEMNVSTLELGDSALYLCASSLTTGGRDTQYFGPGTRLTVL.

This clonotype was seen a handful of times. V and J are TRBV12-3 or TRBV12-4 and TRBJ2-2, with 9 bases matching TRBD2. Losses at the gene ends were 6 bases for V and 6 bases for J; bases not matched to a gene: 8. The CDR3 extends over 15 amino acids. CDR3 DNA sequence: TGTGCCAGCAGCCTCGGGACTAGCCGGGCCGGGGAGCTGTTTTTT. Amino acids: CASSLGTSRAGELFF.

This clonotype was observed at least ten times. V and J are TRBV3-1 and TRBJ1-2, with 9 bases that match TRBD1. V lost 4 bases, J lost 8 bases, and 14 bases stayed unmatched. CDR1 is LGHDT and CDR2 is YNNKEL in the germline V gene (reference sequence). This CDR3 contains 16 residues. In DNA, the CDR3 is TGTGCCAGCAGCCCAACCACCGGACAGGGGAAAGGCGGCTACACCTTC. This sequence encodes CASSPTTGQGKGGYTF.

This clonotype was found many times. V is TRBV24-1 and J is TRBJ2-2, with D unclear. Germline V gene lookup returns CDR1 KGHDR and CDR2 SFDVKD. This CDR3 is 14 amino acids long. V lost 4 bases and J lost 4, with 9 bases in between. CDR3 protein: CATSDVGSTGELFF. In DNA, the CDR3 is TGTGCCACCAGTGACGTGGGAAGCACCGGGGAGCTGTTTTTT.

The chain is built from TRBV14 and TRBJ2-7; 7 bases match TRBD1. Germline assignment: CDR1 SGHDN and CDR2 FVKESK. The CDR3 loop spans 14 amino acids. V shed 0 bases and J 6 bases; nucleotides not matched to a gene: 5. As DNA, the CDR3 is TGTGCCAGCAGCCAAGAAGGGGGCTGGTTCGAGCAGTACTTC. It yields the protein CASSQEGGWFEQYF.

The V gene is TRBV5-5, the J gene TRBJ2-6; 7 bases are shared with TRBD1. Germline trimming cut 4 bases from V and 0 bases from J; bases unmatched to any gene: 4. The germline V gene encodes CDR1 SGHKS and CDR2 YYEKEE (reference sequence). CDR3 length: 16 amino acids. Written as DNA, the CDR3 is TGTGCCAGCAGCCAGACAGGGACCTCTGGGGCCAACGTCCTGACTTTC. It is translated as CASSQTGTSGANVLTF.